The rows below give T cell receptor beta chains drawn from one sample of a study of CD8+ T cells in alopecia areata. TCRdb keeps only in-frame clones here, not all; method: immunoSEQ multiplex PCR. The data contain 95,000 to 100,000 clones, 50% to 75% of them singletons. The source was CD8+ T cells sorted from blood, collected at week 4, from a patient treated with tofacitinib. These TCRs come from a human donor with alopecia areata. The CDR3 runs from the conserved cysteine through the conserved F or W.

TRBJ2-1 | TRBV11-2 | CASSPTGGPGNEQFF
TRBJ1-5 | TRBV7-9 | CASSSQGGNQPQHF
TRBJ2-3 | TRBV2 | CANTPTSGVSTDTQYF
TRBJ2-4 | TRBV27 | CASSTQGTTDRDIQYF
TRBJ2-1 | TRBV29-1 | CSVSYNEQFF
TRBJ1-5 | TRBV19 | CASSRGQGGNQPQHF
TRBJ2-3 | TRBV27 | CASSLAAGGDTQYF
TRBJ2-5 | TRBV14 | CASSQELHETQYF
TRBJ2-5 | TRBV7-2 | CASSLPGRVQETQYF
TRBJ2-3 | TRBV27 | CASSSHAIAGGTDTQYF
TRBJ2-7 | TRBV19 | CASSTQGLQEQYF
TRBJ1-5 | TRBV6-1 | CASSTPGPRWEPQHF
TRBJ2-1 | TRBV27 | CASSPQGVAGVVGEQFF
TRBJ1-6 | TRBV27 | CASSSYRENNSPLHF
TRBJ2-3 | TRBV4-3 | CASSQVWNQEVTDTQYF
TRBJ1-1 | TRBV5-6 | CASSLAVVPEAFF
TRBJ2-1 | TRBV5-1 | CASSLRQEGNEQFF
TRBJ2-5 | TRBV6-5 | CASSHPGQQYF
TRBJ2-5 | TRBV5-1 | CASSLGVVGQETQYF
TRBJ2-4 | TRBV4-1 | CASSQEGASDIQYF
TRBJ2-7 | TRBV2 | CASTGGPRDEQYF
TRBJ2-3 | TRBV25-1 | CASTIGGTDTQYF
TRBJ1-1 | TRBV14 | CASSRSDSRSTEAFF
TRBJ2-5 | TRBV5-1 | CASSLFLQETQYF
TRBJ1-2 | TRBV5-1 | CASSLDEGSGYYGYTF
TRBJ2-3 | TRBV10-3 | CATAGIGTGSTDTQYF
TRBJ2-2 | TRBV29-1 | CSAGRSWTGELFF
TRBJ2-3 | TRBV4-3 | CASSQDSDRTDTQYF